The T cell receptor beta chain described here comes from a study of neurological immune-mediated disorders. Study conclusions and caveats: The study found no CDR3 amino acid sequences shared by expanded clones across subjects, suggesting private repertoires in all groups. When grouped phylogenetically, the repertoires of 18 of the 34 multiple sclerosis patients fell together in one related-CDR3 cluster, which is a possible signature. There was no association between the multiple sclerosis repertoire cluster and any clinical or MRI feature.

This clonotype occurred many times. Its antigen is not identified. The team produced cDNA through 5'RACE using 10-nucleotide random UMIs. TCRdb itself ran the 5' RACE reads through MiXCR, one entry per CDR3 protein. The sample includes approximately 50,000 distinct CDR3 sequences, over 3% of them seen just once. Germline CDR1 is SQVTM and CDR2 is ANQGSEA. V lost 4 bases to trimming and J lost 2 bases, with 11 bases between them. The CDR3 sequence is 13 residues long. This receptor was obtained from a middle-aged man with multiple sclerosis. Sequenced input: PBMCs. V is TRBV29-1 and J is TRBJ2-5; TRBD1 is a possible D gene (7 bases). In DNA, the CDR3 is TGCAGCGTTGGCGGGACAGCACAAGAGACCCAGTACTTC. It codes for CSVGGTAQETQYF.